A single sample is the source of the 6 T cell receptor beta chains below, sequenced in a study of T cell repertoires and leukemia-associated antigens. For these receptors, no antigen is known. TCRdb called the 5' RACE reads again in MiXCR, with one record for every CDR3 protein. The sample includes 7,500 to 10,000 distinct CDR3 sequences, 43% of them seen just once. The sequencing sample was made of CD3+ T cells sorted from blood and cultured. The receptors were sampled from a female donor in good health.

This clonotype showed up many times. Here the CDR3 reads CSASGDTDTQYF. The CDR3 DNA follows: TGCAGTGCTAGCGGGGACACAGATACGCAGTATTTT. This rearrangement joins TRBV20-1 to TRBJ2-3, with D possibly being TRBD2 (5 bases). This CDR3 has 12 residues. CDR1 and CDR2 from the germline V gene are DFQATT and SNEGSKA (reference sequence). Trimming cost V 3 bases and J 2 bases, with 6 bases left between them.

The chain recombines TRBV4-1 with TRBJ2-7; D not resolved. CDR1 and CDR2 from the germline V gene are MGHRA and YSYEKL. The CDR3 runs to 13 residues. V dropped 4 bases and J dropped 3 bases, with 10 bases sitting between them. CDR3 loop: CASSPGGDYEQYF. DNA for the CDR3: TGCGCCAGCAGCCCAGGTGGGGACTACGAGCAGTACTTC.

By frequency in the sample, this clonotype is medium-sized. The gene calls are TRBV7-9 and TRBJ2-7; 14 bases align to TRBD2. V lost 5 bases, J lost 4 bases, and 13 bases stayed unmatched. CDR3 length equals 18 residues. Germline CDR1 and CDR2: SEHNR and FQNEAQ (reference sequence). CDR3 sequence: CASSMIPGTSGSTYEQYF. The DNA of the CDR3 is TGTGCCAGCAGCATGATACCCGGGACTAGCGGGAGTACGTACGAGCAGTACTTC.

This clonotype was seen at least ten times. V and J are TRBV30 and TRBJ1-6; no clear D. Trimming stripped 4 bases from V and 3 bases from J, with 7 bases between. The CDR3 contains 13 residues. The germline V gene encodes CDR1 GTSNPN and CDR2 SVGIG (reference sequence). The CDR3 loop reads CAWKMDYNSPLHF. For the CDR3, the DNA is TGTGCCTGGAAAATGGACTATAATTCACCCCTCCACTTT.

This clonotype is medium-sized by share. The CDR3 spells CASSHSGGQGKKEAFF. Written as DNA, the CDR3 is TGTGCCAGCAGCCATAGTGGGGGACAGGGAAAAAAAGAAGCTTTCTTT. V gene TRBV7-9 combines with J gene TRBJ1-1; 9 bases map to TRBD1. The CDR3 has 16 amino acids. J was trimmed by 8 bases and V by 5 bases; bases with no gene match: 15. Germline V CDR1 and CDR2: SEHNR, FQNEAQ (reference sequence). Full variable domain (missing parts from reference TRBV7-9 and TRBJ1-1): DTGVSQNPRHKITKRGQNVTFRCDPISEHNRLYWYRQTLGQGPEFLTYFQNEAQLEKSRLLSDRFSAERPKGSFSTLEIQRTEQGDSAMYLCASSHSGGQGKKEAFFGQGTRLTVV.

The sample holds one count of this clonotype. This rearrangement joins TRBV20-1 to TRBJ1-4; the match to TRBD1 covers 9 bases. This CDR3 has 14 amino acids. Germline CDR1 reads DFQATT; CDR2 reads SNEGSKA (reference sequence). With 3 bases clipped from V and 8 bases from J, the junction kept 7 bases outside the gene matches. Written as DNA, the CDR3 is TGCAGTGCTAGGACGGGACAGGGAAGAGAAAAACTGTTTTTT. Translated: CSARTGQGREKLFF.